Below, 10 T cell receptor beta chains from the same sample are listed, as sequenced in a study of tumor and adjacent non-tumor tissue in lung cancer. No cell sorting was done before RNA was extracted from the tissue. The library came from three nested PCR rounds adapted from ARM-PCR protocols. TCRdb re-called the multiplex PCR reads through MiXCR, storing one row per CDR3 protein. Found here are 90,000 to 110,000 distinct CDR3 sequences, around 80% of them singletons; the top ten hold 37%. Sequencing was done on a sample of lung tumor tissue. These receptors all stem from a woman aged 55-69 years with non-small cell lung cancer.

On this clonotype: The CDR3 ends on some other residue instead of the conserved phenylalanine or tryptophan, so this is likely a read error. The rearrangement uses TRBV6-1 and TRBJ1-3; D unresolved. CDR1 and CDR2 from the germline V gene are MNHNS and SASEGT. Trimming removed 8 bases at V and 9 bases at J, with 17 bases between. The CDR3 loop spans 13 amino acids. The DNA of the CDR3 is TGTGCCAGCTCGGTGGAGAGTGCAAGCACCATATATTTG. Its protein is CASSVESASTIYL.

About this clonotype itself: A read error is likely, as this CDR3 ends without the conserved phenylalanine or tryptophan. The chain is built from TRBV11-2 and TRBJ2-3; D not certain. The germline gives CDR1 SGHAT, CDR2 FQNNGV. There are 11 residues in the CDR3. The CDR3 spells CARSSTDTQYI. The DNA for the CDR3 is TGTGCCAGGAGCTCAACAGATACGCAGTATATT.

Details on this clonotype: A much bigger clone sits one base away, suggesting this may be a read error. The CDR3 sequence: CASSQDPLGTSGTPQSF. The CDR3 DNA reads as TGTGCCAGCAGCCAAGACCCTTTAGGGACTAGCGGAACCCCACAGTCCTTC. The chain uses TRBV4-2 and TRBJ2-7; 11 positions agree with TRBD2. The germline gives CDR1 LGHNA, CDR2 YNFKEQ. This CDR3 has 17 residues.

Comments on this clonotype: One end of the junction is discordant with germline, which a read error may explain. The CDR3 region is CANSEVDTNHQPQHF. The CDR3 DNA reads as TGTGCCAACAGTGAGGTCGACACGAATCATCAGCCCCAGCATTTT. The chain carries TRBV6-1 and TRBJ1-5; D gene unclear. The CDR3 has 15 amino acids. The germline V gene encodes CDR1 MNHNS and CDR2 SASEGT.

V gene TRBV11-2 combines with J gene TRBJ1-2; D is perhaps TRBD1 (5 bases). In germline, CDR1 is SGHAT, CDR2 FQNNGV. The CDR3 loop spans 18 amino acids. Here the CDR3 reads CACITLWGTAGINYGYTF. The CDR3 coding sequence is TGTGCTTGCATTACTCTATGGGGCACCGCAGGAATTAACTATGGCTACACCTTC.

The chain combines TRBV11-3 with TRBJ2-1, with D perhaps TRBD2 (6 bases). The CDR3 sequence is 17 residues long. In germline, CDR1 is SGHNT, CDR2 YENEEA. The CDR3 DNA is TGTGTCAGTGGCTTAGAGTTGACTAGTGGGAGCCAGAATGAGCAGTTCTTC. It is translated as CVSGLELTSGSQNEQFF.

The V call is TRBV5-6, the J call TRBJ2-3; D remains unclear. Germline assignment: CDR1 SGHDT and CDR2 YYEEEE. V lost 4 bases, J lost 4 bases, and 19 bases lay in between. This CDR3 region has 16 residues. CDR3 nucleotide sequence: TGTGCCAGCAGCCTTCCCGGGTCTAAAATTTCAGATACGCAGTATTTT. Translating it yields CASSLPGSKISDTQYF.

V usage is TRBV20-1 and J usage is TRBJ2-4, with D maybe TRBD1 (7 bases). The V end lost 6 bases, the J end lost 4 bases, and 22 bases lay between the germline ends. Per germline, CDR1 DFQATT and CDR2 SNEGSKA (reference sequence). This CDR3 is built from 16 residues. The CDR3 DNA follows: TGCAGTGCCATAAACAGGGGAGGTCAATCTAAAAACATTCAGTACTTC. Translated, it gives CSAINRGGQSKNIQYF.

A note on this clonotype: One end of the junction does not line up with germline, which may come from a read error. The chain couples TRBV11-3 to TRBJ2-1, with D maybe TRBD2 (6 bases). The length of the CDR3 is 17 residues. Germline V gives CDR1 SGHNT, CDR2 YENEEA. For the CDR3, the DNA is TGTGTCAGCAGTTTAGAGTTAACTGGCGGGATTCACAATGAGCAGTTCTTC. This encodes CVSSLELTGGIHNEQFF.

Regarding this clonotype: Likely a read error: the CDR3 ends without its conserved phenylalanine or tryptophan. CDR3 protein: CTSSRLAGAPMLPEQYL. Written as DNA, the CDR3 is TGTACCAGCAGTAGACTAGCGGGGGCCCCCATGCTACCCGAGCAGTACTTG. The rearrangement links TRBV6-6 to TRBJ2-7, with TRBD2 matching over 12 bases. The CDR3 is 17 residues long. The germline gives CDR1 MNHNY, CDR2 SVGAGI (reference sequence).